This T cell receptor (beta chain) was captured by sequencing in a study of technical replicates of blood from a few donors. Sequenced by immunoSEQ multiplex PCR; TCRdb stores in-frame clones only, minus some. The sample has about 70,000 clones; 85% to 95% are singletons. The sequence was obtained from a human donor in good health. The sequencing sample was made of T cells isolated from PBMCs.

DNA of the CDR3: TGCGCCAGCAGCTGGACTAGCGGGGCTAGCACAGATACGCAGTATTTT. Translated, it gives CASSWTSGASTDTQYF. This chain uses TRBV5-1 with TRBJ2-3, with TRBD2 matching 12 bases. This CDR3 is 16 amino acids long. Germline trimming cut 3 bases from V and 0 bases from J; bases unmatched to any gene: 2. The germline CDR1 and CDR2 sequences are SGHRS and YFSETQ.